The text below deals with one T cell receptor (beta chain). Its antigen is still unknown. The sample originates from a study of T cell repertoires in cytomegalovirus infection. About the study: Based on public TCR beta signatures, there were indications of CMV infection and of a matching HLA type.

Trimming at V came to 2 bases and at J to 4 bases, leaving 3 bases not matched to a gene. The germline V gene has CDR1 DFQATT and CDR2 SNEGSKA (reference sequence). The CDR3 spans 13 residues. One entry per CDR3 protein results from TCRdb running MiXCR on the reads. The data contain some 230,000 distinct CDR3 sequences, approximately 24% of them singletons. The study, taken as a whole, reports: HLA-C-restricted CMV clonotypes gave the most frequent clonotype in two of eight donors.

The clonotype originates from a human donor in good health (CMV status not recorded). Some clones in this sample may be carry-over from other donors' samples. This chain uses TRBV20-1 with TRBJ2-3, with 7 bases identical to TRBD1. Specimen: CD8+ T cells from PBMCs. The CDR3 region has the DNA TGCAGTGCTAGAAGGGGGCTTTCAGATACGCAGTATTTT. Its translation: CSARRGLSDTQYF.